This T cell receptor beta chain was documented in a study of blood T cell repertoires in COVID-19. At the level of the study: Specimens from acute and convalescent COVID-19 originated in the United States, Italy and Spain.

Germline V gene sequence: CDR1 MDHEN, CDR2 SYDVKM. The CDR3 is 14 amino acids. V lost 7 bases to trimming and J lost 3 bases; unmatched junction nucleotides: 9. Study processing details: It was from reference gene primer amplification that nucleated cell counts were estimated. Sequencing used immunoSEQ multiplex PCR; TCRdb keeps in-frame clones, though not all of them. V and J calls and clone size are those listed in that table; D and trimming were worked out from the DNA. The profile shows about 320,000 clones, around 88% of them singletons. This receptor was taken from a woman aged 45-65 years with acute or convalescent COVID-19. The sequencing sample was made of peripheral blood. The chain carries TRBV28 and TRBJ2-7; 7 bases agree with TRBD1. The chain's CDR3 is CASKPGQKLYEQYF. CDR3 DNA: TGTGCCAGCAAGCCGGGACAGAAGCTCTACGAGCAGTACTTC.